The TCR beta chain under discussion was sequenced for a study of long-term antiretroviral therapy in people with HIV. Only United States sites treated participants with HIV. This CDR3 region has 15 residues. Trimming took off 4 bases at V and 0 bases at J, with 14 bases between the two ends. Germline V gene data show CDR1 as SGDLS and CDR2 as YYNGEE. About this clone itself: No antigen is known for it.

The study, taken as a whole, reports: Clonal expansions arising prior to ART prevailed in the repertoire at every time point.

It was version v3.0 of the immunoSEQ assay that was run at survey level. Sequenced by immunoSEQ multiplex PCR; TCRdb stores in-frame clones only, minus some. The sample holds more than 20,000 clones, over 70% seen once. The chain couples TRBV9 to TRBJ2-7; a possible D gene is TRBD2 (6 bases). This TCR was sampled from a man younger than 35 with HIV. The input for sequencing was unsorted PBMCs, taken 3 years after starting antiretroviral therapy. CDR3 loop: CASSTRGTDSYEQYF. The CDR3 nucleotides are TGTGCCAGCAGCACGCGCGGGACTGACTCCTACGAGCAGTACTTC.